Described below is a single T cell receptor beta chain sequence and its context. The data stem from a study of CD8 T cells in Susac syndrome. The authors reverse transcribed roughly 0.5 to 1 ug RNA with random hexamers. TCR beta CDR3 was amplified by immunoSEQ covering 54 Vbeta and 13 Jbeta. TCRdb reanalysed the immunoSEQ multiplex PCR reads using MiXCR and keeps one entry per CDR3 protein. The data hold 25,000 to 30,000 distinct CDR3 sequences, with roughly 94% observed a single time. Sequencing was performed on CD8+ T cells from PBMCs. This sequence originates from a human donor in good health.

CDR3 in amino acids: CASSPGLDAGELFF. The DNA for the CDR3 is TGTGCCAGCAGCCCAGGACTAGACGCCGGGGAGCTGTTTTTT. This rearrangement joins TRBV7-9 to TRBJ2-2; the match to TRBD2 covers 7 bases. The CDR3 contains 14 residues. J lost 6 bases, V lost 5 bases, and 6 bases had no gene match. Germline CDR1 SEHNR, CDR2 FQNEAQ (reference sequence). Filled out from reference TRBV7-9 and TRBJ2-2, the complete variable domain reads DTGVSQNPRHKITKRGQNVTFRCDPISEHNRLYWYRQTLGQGPEFLTYFQNEAQLEKSRLLSDRFSAERPKGSFSTLEIQRTEQGDSAMYLCASSPGLDAGELFFGEGSRLTVL.